One sample yielded the 20 T cell receptor beta chains listed below, sequenced in a study of cytomegalovirus exposure and HLA in healthy donors. The PCR had 60 Vbeta and 13 Jbeta primers. The method was immunoSEQ multiplex PCR; TCRdb's version includes in-frame clones alone and lacks a portion of them. The repertoire consists of roughly 190,000 clones, with roughly 76% occurring once and the leading ten covering 2.1%. The sample consisted of PBMCs. All receptors come from a woman younger than 45 in good health and CMV-seropositive.

This clone has more than one count but fewer than ten. The rearrangement uses TRBV6-6 and TRBJ2-6, with a weak D call TRBD1 (5 bases). Germline assignment: CDR1 MNHNY and CDR2 SVGAGI (reference sequence). Deletions cut 7 bases from V and 4 bases from J, with 8 bases between. This CDR3 is 13 amino acids long. CDR3 in DNA: TGTGCCAGCACAGGGTCCGGGGCCAACGTCCTGACTTTC. Encoded protein: CASTGSGANVLTF.

The chain is built from TRBV5-1 and TRBJ2-5; no clear D. The CDR3 length is 14 residues. CDR1 is SGHRS and CDR2 is YFSETQ in the germline V gene. Trimming shortened V by 1 base and J by 2 bases, and 9 bases separated the two germline ends. This chain's CDR3 is CASSLPGEQETQYF. CDR3 bases: TGCGCCAGCAGCTTGCCAGGCGAGCAAGAGACCCAGTACTTC.

There are a few counts of this clone. V usage is TRBV5-1 and J usage is TRBJ1-4, with TRBD1 as a possible D gene (6 bases). The CDR3 spans 18 residues. Trimming removed 5 bases from V and 3 bases from J, with 23 bases in between. Germline V gives CDR1 SGHRS, CDR2 YFSETQ. The CDR3 loop reads CASSSTGRGIGSNEKLFF. In DNA form, the CDR3 reads TGCGCCAGCAGTTCAACCGGCAGGGGCATAGGGTCTAATGAAAAACTGTTTTTT.

In this sample, this clone turned up a few times. The gene calls are TRBV18 and TRBJ2-5; TRBD2 aligns across 7 bases. The CDR3 runs 17 residues. Germline V gene sequence: CDR1 KGHSH, CDR2 LQKENI. V was clipped by 6 bases and J by 3 bases; unmatched bases: 16. In DNA form, the CDR3 reads TGTGCCAGCTCCCCGATTTTTTCGTCCAGCGGGGAAGAGACCCAGTACTTC. Its translation: CASSPIFSSSGEETQYF. The whole variable domain, filled in from reference TRBV18 and TRBJ2-5, reads NAGVMQNPRHLVRRRGQEARLRCSPMKGHSHVYWYRQLPEEGLKFMVYLQKENIIDESGMPKERFSAEFPKEGPSILRIQQVVRGDSAAYFCASSPIFSSSGEETQYFGPGTRLLVL.

The chain employs TRBV4-3 and TRBJ2-1; tentative D call: TRBD2 (6 bases). Deletions cut 0 bases from V and 1 base from J, with 13 bases between. Germline V gives CDR1 LGHNA, CDR2 YSLEER. The CDR3 runs 17 residues. In DNA form, the CDR3 reads TGCGCCAGCAGCCAAGATTCGACGGGAGTGTCCTACAATGAGCAGTTCTTC. The encoded protein is CASSQDSTGVSYNEQFF.

V and J are TRBV6-4 and TRBJ2-6; 8 positions agree with TRBD2. The junction had 7 bases not matched to a gene; V was cut back by 2 bases and J by 1 base. This CDR3 contains 18 residues. Per germline, CDR1 MRHNA and CDR2 SNTAGT. The CDR3 spells CASSDGTGGPSGANVLTF. Here the CDR3 DNA reads TGTGCCAGCAGTGACGGGACGGGGGGGCCTTCTGGGGCCAACGTCCTGACTTTC.

The chain is built from TRBV7-2 and TRBJ1-4, with a possible D match to TRBD1 (6 bases). The germline V and J ends were trimmed by 0 bases and 1 base, with 12 bases remaining between them. CDR1 SGHTA and CDR2 FQGNSA come from the germline V gene. The CDR3 runs to 17 residues. This CDR3 reads CASSLAPDRRTNEKLFF. The CDR3 DNA sequence: TGTGCCAGCAGCTTAGCTCCTGACAGGAGAACTAATGAAAAACTGTTTTTT.

In this sample, this clone turned up a few times. The chain employs TRBV7-9 and TRBJ2-5; TRBD2 might be the D (5 bases). Trimming removed 0 bases from V and 5 bases from J, with 10 bases in between. There are 14 residues in the CDR3. The germline V gene has CDR1 SEHNR and CDR2 FQNEAQ (reference sequence). The CDR3 region is CASSLAGDPETQYF. As DNA, the CDR3 is TGTGCCAGCAGCTTAGCGGGAGACCCGGAGACCCAGTACTTC.

The chain combines TRBV30 with TRBJ2-3, with a tentative D call TRBD1 (6 bases). Trimming shortened V by 3 bases and J by 2 bases, and 12 bases separated the two germline ends. The CDR3 is made up of 14 amino acids. Germline loops: CDR1 GTSNPN, CDR2 SVGIG (reference sequence). The DNA of the CDR3 is TGTGCCTGGAGAGGGGGACGGCCCACAGATACGCAGTATTTT. This sequence encodes CAWRGGRPTDTQYF.

This clone was counted a single time. V and J are TRBV18 and TRBJ1-1; 11 positions agree with TRBD1. CDR1 and CDR2 (germline): KGHSH, LQKENI. Trimming took 6 bases from V and 1 from J; bases not matched to a gene: 4. The CDR3 is made up of 15 amino acids. CDR3 amino acids: CASSPGTGGNTEAFF. The DNA of the CDR3 is TGTGCCAGCTCCCCTGGGACAGGGGGGAACACTGAAGCTTTCTTT.

The V and J genes are TRBV7-8 and TRBJ2-7, with D unresolved. Per germline, CDR1 SGHVS and CDR2 FQNEAQ. The CDR3 spans 15 residues. V was clipped by 5 bases and J by 0 bases, with 14 bases between them. In DNA form, the CDR3 reads TGTGCCAGCAGCCAGACTCCCCTGAGCTCCTACGAGCAGTACTTC. This gives the protein CASSQTPLSSYEQYF. Complete variable domain (other parts from reference TRBV7-8 and TRBJ2-7): GAGVSQSPRYKVAKRGQDVALRCDPISGHVSLFWYQQALGQGPEFLTYFQNEAQLDKSGLPSDRFFAERPEGSVSTLKIQRTQQEDSAVYLCASSQTPLSSYEQYFGPGTRLTVT.

The V call is TRBV2, the J call TRBJ2-4; a weak D match, TRBD2 (6 bases). The length of the CDR3 is 15 residues. Germline lookup yields CDR1 SNHLY and CDR2 FYNNEI. Trimming removed 4 bases from V and 0 bases from J, with 10 bases in between. Written as DNA, the CDR3 is TGTGCCAGCAGTGTAGGCGGGGTAGCCAAAAACATTCAGTACTTC. It specifies CASSVGGVAKNIQYF. The variable domain in full, completed from reference TRBV2 and TRBJ2-4, reads EPEVTQTPSHQVTQMGQEVILRCVPISNHLYFYWYRQILGQKVEFLVSFYNNEISEKSEIFDDQFSVERPDGSNFTLKIRSTKLEDSAMYFCASSVGGVAKNIQYFGAGTRLSVL.

The genes are TRBV6-5 and TRBJ2-1, with TRBD1 identical over 9 bases. The CDR3 is 15 residues long. Germline V gives CDR1 MNHEY, CDR2 SVGAGI. With 2 bases clipped from V and 8 bases from J, the junction kept 7 bases outside the gene matches. The CDR3 sequence is CASSYQGDREDEQFF. The CDR3 nucleotides are TGTGCCAGCAGTTACCAGGGGGACAGGGAGGATGAGCAGTTCTTC.

This chain joins TRBV29-1 and TRBJ2-5, with D maybe TRBD1 (6 bases). CDR1 is SQVTM and CDR2 is ANQGSEA in the germline V gene. CDR3 size: 12 residues. Trimming shortened V by 5 bases and J by 4 bases, and 11 bases separated the two germline ends. The CDR3 here is CSVFTRGETQYF. CDR3 bases: TGCAGCGTTTTTACCAGGGGAGAGACCCAGTACTTC.

This clone has just a few counts. This chain joins TRBV19 and TRBJ2-4, with D perhaps TRBD2 (5 bases). V dropped 1 base and J dropped 10 bases, with 11 bases sitting between them. The germline V gene encodes CDR1 LNHDA and CDR2 SQIVND (reference sequence). The CDR3 sequence is 13 residues long. CDR3 in amino acids: CASSIVLAGIQYF. CDR3 DNA sequence: TGTGCCAGTAGTATAGTTCTAGCTGGGATTCAGTACTTC.

The chain recombines TRBV7-2 with TRBJ2-2; TRBD1 agrees at 8 bases. The germline V gene has CDR1 SGHTA and CDR2 FQGNSA. The J segment lost 6 bases and the V segment lost 2 bases, leaving 2 bases of the junction unmatched. The CDR3 contains 14 residues. In DNA, the CDR3 is TGTGCCAGCAGCTTAACGACAGGGGCCGGGGAGCTGTTTTTT. Its protein is CASSLTTGAGELFF.

The DNA for the CDR3 is TGTGCCAGCAGTCCACGATTAGCGGGGGGGTTGACCGGGGAGCTGTTTTTT. This gives the protein CASSPRLAGGLTGELFF. V usage is TRBV28 and J usage is TRBJ2-2, with TRBD2 identical over 11 bases. The CDR3 covers 17 residues. The V and J ends lost 5 bases and 5 bases, in that order; junction bases with no gene match: 10. The V gene's germline CDR1 is MDHEN and CDR2 SYDVKM.

CDR3 bases: TGCGCCAGCAGCCATGGGACAGGGGGTTATCAGCCCCAGCATTTT. Its protein is CASSHGTGGYQPQHF. V and J are TRBV4-3 and TRBJ1-5; 11 bases are shared with TRBD1. The J segment lost 5 bases and the V segment lost 3 bases, leaving 3 bases of the junction unmatched. The CDR3 length is 15 residues. Germline CDR1 and CDR2: LGHNA and YSLEER.

This clone occurred once. V and J are TRBV5-1 and TRBJ1-1; D is uncertain. The CDR3 runs 13 residues. CDR1 is SGHRS and CDR2 is YFSETQ in the germline V gene. The V and J ends lost 3 bases and 1 base respectively, with 7 bases between them. The CDR3, as DNA: TGCGCCAGCAGCTCGATGAGGAACACTGAAGCTTTCTTT. Encoded protein: CASSSMRNTEAFF.

This clone was seen only a few times. J is TRBJ2-5 and V is TRBV2; TRBD2 might be the D (5 bases). CDR1 is SNHLY, CDR2 FYNNEI, per germline. The CDR3 totals 11 residues. Between the trimmed V and J ends, which lost 2 bases and 11 bases, there was a span of 9 bases. In DNA form, the CDR3 reads TGTGCCAGCAGTGAAATGGGAGAGCAGTACTTC. This translates into CASSEMGEQYF. The variable domain in full, with the rest retrieved from reference TRBV2 and TRBJ2-5, is EPEVTQTPSHQVTQMGQEVILRCVPISNHLYFYWYRQILGQKVEFLVSFYNNEISEKSEIFDDQFSVERPDGSNFTLKIRSTKLEDSAMYFCASSEMGEQYFGPGTRLLVL.